This is a list of T cell receptor beta chains from one sample in a study of CD8 T cells in ankylosing spondylitis. TCRdb reanalysed the 5' RACE reads using MiXCR and keeps one entry per CDR3 protein. The profile shows 250,000 or so distinct CDR3 sequences, about 20% of them singletons. Material: blood, either unsorted or a sorted T cell fraction (not recorded which). The receptor set was obtained from a male donor with ankylosing spondylitis or in good health (not recorded which). Each CDR3 is given without its conserved first and last residue. Rows give clone size only sometimes, using once, few, many, or a class for an expanded clone.

>NA|TRBV20-1
SAITGTSYHQETQY
>many|TRBV29-1
SALAGERYEQY
>few|TRBV10-3
AISASGGLETQY
>many|TRBV27
ASSLSRADTQY
>NA|TRBV27
ASSLRGAGVRGEQF
>many|TRBV25-1
ASSERGGNTEAF
>NA|TRBV30
AWSVHRNRVSYEQY
>NA|TRBV6-1
ASRRLAEPQETQY
>few|TRBV4-1
ASSQSGREAF
>NA|TRBV9
ASSVVGFSGELF
>few|TRBV5-6
ASSPGHQNTEAF
>NA|TRBV24-1
ATSESGSYEQY
>NA|TRBV7-3
ASSQRTSGSSYNEQF
>NA|TRBV27
ASSLRGVGYGYT
>many|TRBV7-9
ASSSPTSYEQF
>few|TRBV29-1
SVEKPGNIQY
>NA|TRBV6-6
ASTYGGDEQF
>few|TRBV27
ASSFQGGYEQY
>many|TRBV3-1
ASSQPGLTGTEAF
>few|TRBV6-1
ASSRTSEYEQY
>few|TRBV18
ASSAGTGTVYEQY
>few|TRBV4-1
ASSQRSTGTVNTEAF
>many|TRBV4-3
ASSQGIGGPEETQY
>NA|TRBV9
ANQSPGTENDNEQF
>few|TRBV29-1
SVEFTTSNSEQY
>NA|TRBV29-1
SAHGSVLGPLETQY
>NA|TRBV21-1
ASSKALGNTEAF
>NA|TRBV12-3/TRBV12-4
ASSHTAGVAKNIQY
>NA|TRBV4-1
ASSPRIWTSGTGELF
>NA|TRBV29-1
SVEDRASGRYEQY
>many|TRBV20-1
SARQDWGF
>NA|TRBV9
ASSNGGLAGGPGTDTQY
>few|TRBV29-1
SVTRDRGYSTGELF